Listed below are T cell receptor beta chains from one sample, sequenced in a study of technical replicates of blood from a handful of donors. Profiled with immunoSEQ multiplex PCR; TCRdb holds only in-frame clones, not every one. The table records about 82,000 clones, around 94% of them present only once. The sequenced material came from T cells isolated from PBMCs. These receptors were collected from a human donor in good health. CDR3s include the opening cysteine and the closing phenylalanine or tryptophan. The D gene is left open where the match is weak. Clone size is stated in some rows and not others, as once, few, many or a class when expanded.

TRBJ2-5 | NA | NA | TRBV7-2 | CASSLSLSQETQYF | TGTGCCAGCAGCTTAAGTCTGAGCCAAGAGACCCAGTACTTC
TRBJ1-1 | NA | TRBD1 | TRBV4-3 | CASSRLGTGRTEAFF | TGCGCCAGCAGCCGTCTTGGGACAGGGCGGACTGAAGCTTTCTTT
TRBJ1-1 | NA | NA | TRBV14 | CASSQDWPYNTEAFF | TGTGCCAGCAGCCAAGATTGGCCTTATAACACTGAAGCTTTCTTT
TRBJ2-7 | NA | TRBD1 | TRBV7-6 | CASSLGHPGQGSYEQYF | TGTGCCAGCAGCTTAGGCCATCCGGGACAGGGCTCCTACGAGCAGTACTTC
TRBJ2-2 | NA | NA | TRBV2 | CASSVTRVVNTGELFF | TGTGCCAGCAGTGTTACTAGAGTCGTAAACACCGGGGAGCTGTTTTTT
TRBJ2-1 | NA | NA | TRBV4-1 | CASSQDPYPSYNEQFF | TGCGCCAGCAGCCAAGATCCCTATCCCTCGTACAATGAGCAGTTCTTC
TRBJ2-1 | NA | TRBD2 | TRBV7-2 | CASSLRSPSGSHNEQFF | TGTGCCAGCAGCTTAAGGAGTCCTAGCGGGAGCCACAATGAGCAGTTCTTC
TRBJ1-2 | NA | NA | TRBV5-4 | CASSLASLEGFGYTF | TGTGCCAGCAGCTTGGCCTCTTTAGAGGGATTCGGCTACACCTTC
TRBJ1-2 | NA | NA | TRBV4-1 | CASSPYTGPLDYGYTF | TGCGCCAGCAGCCCGTATACAGGGCCTCTGGACTATGGCTACACCTTC
TRBJ2-1 | NA | NA | TRBV6-4 | CASSGGLNEQFF | TGTGCCAGTTCAGGGGGACTCAATGAGCAGTTCTTC
TRBJ2-1 | NA | TRBD2 | TRBV9 | CASSPLAGGYNEQFF | TGTGCCAGCAGCCCCTTGGCGGGAGGGTACAATGAGCAGTTCTTC
TRBJ1-2 | NA | NA | TRBV4-2 | CASSQDLTGSKYGYTF | TGTGCCAGCAGCCAAGATCTTACAGGGAGTAAGTATGGCTACACCTTC
TRBJ2-7 | NA | NA | TRBV5-6 | CASSIETKQEQYF | TGTGCCAGCAGCATCGAAACCAAACAAGAGCAGTACTTC
TRBJ2-1 | NA | TRBD1 | TRBV19 | CASSQQGLAINEQFF | TGTGCCAGTAGTCAACAGGGGCTGGCGATTAATGAGCAGTTCTTC
TRBJ2-6 | NA | NA | TRBV2 | CASPLSSGANVLTF | TGTGCCAGCCCCCTTAGCTCTGGGGCCAACGTCCTGACTTTC
TRBJ2-3 | NA | TRBD2 | TRBV5-6 | CASSLQTSGITDTQYF | TGTGCCAGCAGCTTGCAAACTAGCGGTATCACAGATACGCAGTATTTT
TRBJ1-2 | NA | NA | TRBV19 | CASTSLVYGYTF | TGTGCCAGTACCTCACTAGTATATGGCTACACCTTC
TRBJ2-7 | NA | TRBD1 | TRBV4-1 | CASSHDGQADSYEQYF | TGCGCCAGCAGCCATGACGGACAGGCCGACTCCTACGAGCAGTACTTC
TRBJ2-7 | NA | NA | TRBV7-2 | CASSLPGTYEQYF | TGTGCCAGCAGCTTACCAGGAACTTACGAGCAGTACTTC
TRBJ2-7 | few | NA | TRBV7-9 | CASSLGPGEGYEQYF | TGTGCCAGCAGCTTAGGGCCAGGGGAAGGCTACGAGCAGTACTTC
TRBJ2-1 | NA | TRBD2 | TRBV10-2 | CASRALAGVYNEQFF | TGCGCCAGCAGGGCACTAGCGGGAGTCTACAATGAGCAGTTCTTC
TRBJ2-7 | NA | NA | TRBV13 | CASSSENREQYF | TGTGCCAGCAGCTCTGAGAATCGGGAGCAGTACTTC
TRBJ2-1 | NA | TRBD2 | TRBV6-6 | CASSLAGSYNEQFF | TGTGCCAGCAGTTTAGCGGGGTCCTACAATGAGCAGTTCTTC
TRBJ1-3 | NA | NA | TRBV9 | CASSVGAGGNTIYF | TGTGCCAGCAGCGTGGGGGCAGGGGGAAACACCATATATTTT
TRBJ1-5 | NA | TRBD1 | TRBV4-2 | CASSQADRGDQPQHF | TGTGCCAGCAGCCAGGCCGACAGGGGGGATCAGCCCCAGCATTTT
TRBJ1-2 | NA | NA | TRBV6-5 | CASSYSRGIGYTF | TGTGCCAGCAGTTACTCGCGGGGAATTGGCTACACCTTC
TRBJ2-7 | NA | NA | TRBV27 | CASSFEGVNEQYF | TGTGCCAGCAGTTTTGAGGGAGTTAACGAGCAGTACTTC
TRBJ2-3 | once | NA | TRBV9 | CASSVGGGITDTQYF | TGTGCCAGCAGCGTAGGGGGAGGTATAACAGATACGCAGTATTTT
TRBJ1-1 | NA | NA | TRBV6-5 | CASSYSRQLGTEAFF | TGTGCCAGCAGTTACTCGAGACAGTTGGGCACTGAAGCTTTCTTT
TRBJ2-7 | NA | TRBD2 | TRBV27 | CASSERGAYEQYF | TGTGCCAGCAGTGAGCGGGGGGCCTACGAGCAGTACTTC
TRBJ2-5 | NA | TRBD2 | TRBV2 | CASRRTSGRDHRQETQYF | TGTGCCAGCAGGAGGACTAGCGGGAGGGATCATCGCCAAGAGACCCAGTACTTC
TRBJ2-7 | NA | NA | TRBV30 | CAWYGGSEQYF | TGTGCCTGGTATGGGGGCTCCGAGCAGTACTTC
TRBJ1-2 | NA | NA | TRBV28 | CASSFPGEGYTF | TGTGCCAGCAGTTTCCCAGGGGAAGGCTACACCTTC
TRBJ2-1 | NA | TRBD2 | TRBV13 | CASRRLLAGEYNEQFF | TGTGCCAGCAGGCGTTTACTAGCGGGAGAATACAATGAGCAGTTCTTC
TRBJ2-2 | NA | TRBD2 | TRBV7-8 | CASSNRLAGGFSGELFF | TGTGCCAGCAGCAACCGACTAGCGGGAGGGTTCTCCGGGGAGCTGTTTTTT
TRBJ1-1 | NA | NA | TRBV25-1 | CASRPRGENTEAFF | TGTGCCAGCAGGCCCAGGGGCGAGAACACTGAAGCTTTCTTT
TRBJ2-7 | NA | TRBD1 | TRBV5-6 | CASSSWTGSSSYEQYF | TGTGCCAGCAGCTCCTGGACAGGGTCGAGCTCCTACGAGCAGTACTTC
TRBJ2-3 | NA | NA | TRBV5-6 | CASSLMRDTQYF | TGTGCCAGCAGCTTGATGAGGGATACGCAGTATTTT
TRBJ2-7 | NA | NA | TRBV9 | CASSVGQRGYEQYF | TGTGCCAGCAGCGTAGGACAGAGAGGCTACGAGCAGTACTTC
TRBJ2-1 | NA | TRBD2 | TRBV9 | CASSVATSREGLRDEQFF | TGTGCCAGCAGCGTAGCTACATCGCGGGAGGGCCTGAGGGATGAGCAGTTCTTC
TRBJ1-3 | NA | TRBD1 | TRBV19 | CASSMFMGQTTFSSGNTIYF | TGTGCCAGTAGTATGTTTATGGGACAGACAACCTTCAGCTCTGGAAACACCATATATTTT
TRBJ2-7 | NA | NA | TRBV9 | CASSVGDFDYEQYF | TGTGCCAGCAGCGTAGGGGACTTTGACTACGAGCAGTACTTC
TRBJ2-1 | NA | TRBD2 | TRBV30 | CAWSPGLAGVDEQFF | TGTGCCTGGAGTCCCGGACTAGCGGGAGTTGATGAGCAGTTCTTC
TRBJ2-7 | NA | TRBD1 | TRBV10-3 | CAIRPGTGGIYEQYF | TGTGCCATCAGGCCTGGGACAGGGGGCATCTACGAGCAGTACTTC
TRBJ2-7 | NA | NA | TRBV19 | CASSPDRTYEQYF | TGTGCCAGTAGCCCAGACAGGACCTACGAGCAGTACTTC
TRBJ2-7 | NA | TRBD1 | TRBV5-1 | CASSSQTGGNYEQYF | TGCGCCAGCAGCTCGCAGACAGGGGGCAACTACGAGCAGTACTTC
TRBJ2-3 | once | NA | TRBV4-3 | CASAQLEGGADTQYF | TGCGCCAGCGCCCAACTAGAGGGGGGGGCAGATACGCAGTATTTT
TRBJ1-2 | NA | NA | TRBV6-4 | CASRKGYGYTF | TGTGCCAGCAGAAAGGGGTATGGCTACACCTTC
TRBJ1-4 | NA | NA | TRBV28 | CASSLWDPRGGDEKLFF | TGTGCCAGCAGTTTATGGGATCCCCGGGGAGGGGACGAAAAACTGTTTTTT
TRBJ2-7 | NA | TRBD1 | TRBV9 | CASQPQGAYEQYF | TGTGCCAGCCAGCCACAGGGGGCATACGAGCAGTACTTC
TRBJ1-3 | once | NA | TRBV2 | CASRDYSSGNTIYF | TGTGCCAGCAGGGACTACAGCTCTGGAAACACCATATATTTT
TRBJ1-2 | NA | NA | TRBV28 | CASSDSYYGYTF | TGTGCCAGCAGCGACAGTTACTATGGCTACACCTTC
TRBJ2-3 | NA | TRBD1 | TRBV18 | CASSLDRDADTQYF | TGTGCCAGCTCACTAGACAGGGATGCAGATACGCAGTATTTT